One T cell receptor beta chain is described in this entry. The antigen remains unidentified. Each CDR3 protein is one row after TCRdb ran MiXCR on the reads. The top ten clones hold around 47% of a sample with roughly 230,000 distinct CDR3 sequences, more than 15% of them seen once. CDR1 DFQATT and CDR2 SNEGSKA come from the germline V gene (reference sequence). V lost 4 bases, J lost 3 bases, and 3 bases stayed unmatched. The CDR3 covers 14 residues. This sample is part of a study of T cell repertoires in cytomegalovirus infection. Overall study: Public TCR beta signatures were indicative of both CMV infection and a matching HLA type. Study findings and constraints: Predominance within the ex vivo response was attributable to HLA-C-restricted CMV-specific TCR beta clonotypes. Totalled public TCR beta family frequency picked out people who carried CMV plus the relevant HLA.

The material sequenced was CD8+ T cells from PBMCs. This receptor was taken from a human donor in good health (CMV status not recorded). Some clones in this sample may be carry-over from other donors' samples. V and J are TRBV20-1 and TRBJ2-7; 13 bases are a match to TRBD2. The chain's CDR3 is CSAKGLAGDYEQYF. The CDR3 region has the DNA TGCAGTGCTAAAGGACTAGCGGGGGACTACGAGCAGTACTTC.